This TCR beta chain comes out of a study of siplizumab effects on memory and regulatory T cells. Study findings and constraints: The naive T cell population seemed more diverse than memory cells and seemed a major contributor to the alloresponse. Reactions containing siplizumab showed mappable alloreactive CD4+ clones averaging 68.8% Treg-derived, versus approximately 28% in controls. Memory cells that were CD4+ and unstimulated gave rise to alloreactive sequences, which siplizumab significantly reduced. A small minority of alloreactive clones were mapped to unstimulated subsets.

Method: immunoSEQ multiplex PCR; TCRdb's copy keeps in-frame clones and lacks some. Seen here are about 100,000 clones, 94% observed once, and the top ten hold about 0.6%. Worth noting for this clone: Its antigen is not known.

This TCR was sampled from a human donor in good health. Sequenced: Tregs sorted from blood.

CDR3 bases: TGCGCCAGCAGCTACGACTCCTTCTCTGGAAACACCATATATTTT. It encodes CASSYDSFSGNTIYF. The chain carries TRBV5-1 and TRBJ1-3; D is undetermined. Germline V CDR1 and CDR2: SGHRS, YFSETQ. There are 15 residues in the CDR3. V was shortened by 3 bases and J by 0 bases, with 10 bases between the two germline ends.